A single sample is the source of the 28 T cell receptor beta chains below, sequenced in a study of early stage breast cancer tumors. TCRdb's copy holds only in-frame clones and misses some; the assay was immunoSEQ multiplex PCR. The sample shows 50,000 or so clones, around 83% of them seen only once. Sequencing was carried out using blood. These receptors were collected from a person in their fifties with breast cancer.

This clone appeared once. The chain is built from TRBV28 and TRBJ1-1; the D gene is possibly TRBD1 (5 bases). The CDR3 is 11 amino acids. Looked up from germline, CDR1 is MDHEN and CDR2 is SYDVKM. With 11 bases removed from V and 1 base from J, the gap between germline ends came to 8 bases. The CDR3 DNA reads as TGTGCCTGCGGGGGGAACACTGAAGCTTTCTTT. It specifies CACGGNTEAFF.

This clone has only a few counts. The chain links TRBV7-2 to TRBJ2-7; D is uncertain. V lost 5 bases, J lost 6 bases, and 8 bases lay in between. CDR1 SGHTA and CDR2 FQGNSA come from the germline V gene. The length of the CDR3 is 11 residues. The CDR3 spells CASSRPGEQYF. CDR3 DNA: TGTGCCAGCAGCCGCCCGGGCGAGCAGTACTTC.

The chain combines TRBV6-1 with TRBJ1-5; D remains ambiguous. Between the trimmed V and J ends, which lost 10 bases and 2 bases, there was a span of 15 bases. The CDR3 consists of 14 residues. Per germline, CDR1 MNHNS and CDR2 SASEGT. The CDR3 loop is CAIQREFGNQPQHF. The CDR3 coding sequence is TGTGCCATCCAAAGGGAATTTGGCAATCAGCCCCAGCATTTT.

The CDR3 bases are TGTGCCAGCGCGAAGGGACTAGCGGGGGCCCAAGAGACCCAGTACTTC. Translated: CASAKGLAGAQETQYF. V usage is TRBV5-4 and J usage is TRBJ2-5, with 14 bases lining up with TRBD2. CDR1 is SGHNT, CDR2 YYREEE, per germline (reference sequence). The junction had 6 bases not matched to a gene; V was cut back by 7 bases and J by 1 base. The CDR3 has 16 amino acids.

This chain uses TRBV19 with TRBJ2-5; 10 bases are shared with TRBD2. Unmatched junction bases numbered 5, after V lost 5 bases and J lost 5 bases. The CDR3 extends over 14 amino acids. CDR1 is LNHDA and CDR2 is SQIVND in the germline V gene (reference sequence). This chain's CDR3 is CASSYGLAEETQYF. CDR3 sequence (DNA): TGTGCCAGTAGTTACGGACTAGCGGAGGAGACCCAGTACTTC.

The V call is TRBV6-1, the J call TRBJ1-2, with D unresolved. Germline V CDR1 and CDR2: MNHNS, SASEGT. Trimming removed 2 bases at V and 7 bases at J, with 14 bases between. This CDR3 has 14 amino acids. Written as DNA, the CDR3 is TGTGCCAGCAGTGAATGGGAGGAGGCTGGTGGCTACACCTTC. It is translated as CASSEWEEAGGYTF.

This rearrangement joins TRBV11-2 to TRBJ2-7; D remains unclear. This CDR3 has 13 amino acids. The V gene lost 6 bases and the J gene lost 2 bases, with 11 bases spanning the gap. In germline, CDR1 is SGHAT, CDR2 FQNNGV. This CDR3 reads CASRSSSTYEQYF. The CDR3 DNA reads as TGTGCCAGCAGATCGAGCAGTACCTACGAGCAGTACTTC.

The rearrangement joins TRBV27 to TRBJ1-2, with D possibly being TRBD1 (5 bases). Trimming pared 5 bases from V and 6 bases from J, leaving 13 bases between. There are 13 residues in the CDR3. In germline, CDR1 is MNHEY, CDR2 SMNVEV (reference sequence). CDR3 sequence reads: CASSHSKGDGYTF. The CDR3 DNA reads as TGTGCCAGCAGTCACTCTAAAGGGGATGGCTACACCTTC.

The J gene is TRBJ1-2, the V gene TRBV6-5; D not resolved. The V gene lost 0 bases and the J gene lost 2 bases, with 7 bases spanning the gap. The CDR3 runs to 14 residues. Per the germline V gene, CDR1 is MNHEY and CDR2 is SVGAGI. Written as DNA, the CDR3 is TGTGCCAGCAGTTACTCAGCACAGAACTATGGCTACACCTTC. Translating gives CASSYSAQNYGYTF.

The CDR3 is CASSLDAGTGNEYNEQFF. The CDR3 bases are TGTGCCAGCAGCTTAGACGCCGGGACAGGGAACGAGTACAATGAGCAGTTCTTC. This sequence joins TRBV11-3 and TRBJ2-1, with 9 nucleotides matching TRBD1. J gave up 4 bases and V 0 bases, and 10 bases lay outside the gene matches. Germline CDR1 reads SGHNT; CDR2 reads YENEEA. The CDR3 runs 18 residues.

The gene calls are TRBV6-1 and TRBJ2-2; a possible D gene is TRBD2 (6 bases). V was shortened by 2 bases and J by 6 bases, with 13 bases between the two germline ends. The CDR3 runs to 15 residues. Germline V lookup: CDR1 MNHNS, CDR2 SASEGT. The CDR3 DNA reads TGTGCCAGCAGTGAATGGAGGGGAGGCCCCGGGGAGCTGTTTTTT. It is translated as CASSEWRGGPGELFF.

The CDR3 sequence is CASSYPGRRIETQYF. CDR3 DNA: TGTGCCAGCAGTTATCCGGGACGGAGGATAGAGACCCAGTACTTC. The chain recombines TRBV6-6 with TRBJ2-5, with D perhaps TRBD1 or TRBD2 (5 bases each). V was shortened by 3 bases and J by 4 bases, with 15 bases between the two germline ends. The germline gives CDR1 MNHNY, CDR2 SVGAGI (reference sequence). The CDR3 has 15 residues.

This clone was picked up a small number of times. V is TRBV9 and J is TRBJ1-2, with unresolved D. CDR1 is SGDLS and CDR2 is YYNGEE in the germline V gene. The CDR3 sequence is 17 residues long. V lost 1 base and J 2 bases, leaving 18 bases between the germline ends. The chain's CDR3 is CASSVPNPPGSNYGYTF. DNA of the CDR3: TGTGCCAGCAGCGTACCAAACCCCCCGGGATCGAACTATGGCTACACCTTC.

This CDR3 reads CASSLEPATNEKLFF. CDR3 in DNA: TGTGCCAGCAGCTTGGAGCCTGCAACTAATGAAAAACTGTTTTTT. V usage is TRBV5-8 and J usage is TRBJ1-4; D is ambiguous. This CDR3 is 15 amino acids long. Trimming removed 0 bases from V and 0 bases from J, with 6 bases in between. Germline V lookup: CDR1 SGHTS, CDR2 YDEGEE.

This clone was seen a single time. The chain has TRBV13 and TRBJ1-1; the D is unclear. Germline assignment: CDR1 PRHDT and CDR2 FYEKMQ (reference sequence). This CDR3 has 14 amino acids. The V gene lost 2 bases and the J gene lost 1 base, with 8 bases spanning the gap. CDR3 loop: CASSLPGKNTEAFF. CDR3 nucleotide sequence: TGTGCCAGCAGCTTACCAGGAAAGAACACTGAAGCTTTCTTT.

The chain joins TRBV2 to TRBJ2-7; D remains ambiguous. Germline V lookup: CDR1 SNHLY, CDR2 FYNNEI. The CDR3 covers 13 residues. V lost 7 bases, J lost 2 bases, and 12 bases lay in between. CDR3: CASTVDVTYEQYF. As DNA, the CDR3 is TGTGCCAGCACAGTCGACGTTACCTACGAGCAGTACTTC.

The chain uses TRBV5-1 and TRBJ2-7, with D perhaps given as TRBD1 or TRBD2 (7 bases each). With 1 base removed from V and 2 bases from J, the gap between germline ends came to 13 bases. The CDR3 has 15 residues. Germline CDR1 is SGHRS and CDR2 is YFSETQ. The CDR3 sequence: CASSLSGTAPYEQYF. The CDR3 nucleotides are TGCGCCAGCAGCTTGAGCGGGACAGCTCCCTACGAGCAGTACTTC.

This clone has just a few counts. The chain recombines TRBV15 with TRBJ1-2; TRBD1 matches 9 bases. This CDR3 is 14 amino acids long. V dropped 3 bases and J dropped 4; count of bases not matched to a gene: 3. From germline, CDR1 is LNHNV and CDR2 YYDKDF (reference sequence). CDR3 coding DNA: TGTGCCACCAGCAGGGGACAGGGAATCTATGGCTACACCTTC. This translates into CATSRGQGIYGYTF.

The J gene is TRBJ1-1, the V gene TRBV28; 7 bases agree with TRBD1. V trimming: 2 bases; J trimming: 5 bases; junction bases outside the gene matches: 5. Germline values: CDR1 MDHEN, CDR2 SYDVKM. The CDR3 spans 14 residues. The chain's CDR3 is CASSLVQGWTEAFF. The CDR3 DNA reads as TGTGCCAGCAGTTTAGTACAGGGGTGGACTGAAGCTTTCTTT.

This clone has a handful of counts. Here the CDR3 reads CASSLALGGNGELFF. CDR3 sequence (DNA): TGTGCCAGCAGCTTAGCGTTGGGGGGCAACGGGGAGCTGTTTTTT. This chain connects TRBV7-2 to TRBJ2-2; perhaps D is TRBD1 or TRBD2 (6 bases each). Looked up from germline, CDR1 is SGHTA and CDR2 is FQGNSA. Trimming stripped 0 bases from V and 7 bases from J, with 12 bases between. The CDR3 contains 15 residues.

This chain connects TRBV9 to TRBJ1-2, with a tentative D call TRBD1 (5 bases). Trimming took 7 bases from V and 6 from J, leaving 16 bases between them. Germline V gene sequence: CDR1 SGDLS, CDR2 YYNGEE. The CDR3 consists of 13 residues. Here the CDR3 DNA reads TGTGCCAGCCGCCTCGCCGGGGCCCATGGCTACACCTTC. It is translated as CASRLAGAHGYTF.

This chain joins TRBV6-5 and TRBJ2-1; no reliable D call. The CDR3 has 14 residues. Germline values: CDR1 MNHEY, CDR2 SVGAGI. V lost 5 bases, J lost 3 bases, and 11 bases lay in between. The CDR3 loop reads CASSKVSFYNEQFF. The DNA of the CDR3 is TGTGCCAGCAGTAAAGTATCTTTCTACAATGAGCAGTTCTTC.

The chain employs TRBV18 and TRBJ2-6; D is unresolved. Germline V gene data show CDR1 as KGHSH and CDR2 as LQKENI. This CDR3 has 13 residues. Trimming stripped 3 bases from V and 2 bases from J, with 2 bases between. Here the CDR3 reads CASSPAGANVLTF. CDR3 DNA sequence: TGTGCCAGCTCACCTGCTGGGGCCAACGTCCTGACTTTC.

The chain recombines TRBV15 with TRBJ2-1, with TRBD2 as a possible D gene (5 bases). V lost 4 bases and J lost 5, with 12 bases in between. Germline assignment: CDR1 LNHNV and CDR2 YYDKDF (reference sequence). The CDR3 length is 14 residues. The CDR3 reads CATSKLAGHNEQFF. In nucleotides, the CDR3 is TGTGCCACCAGCAAGCTAGCCGGACACAATGAGCAGTTCTTC.

This sequence joins TRBV30 and TRBJ2-6; 8 bases are a match to TRBD2. Germline assignment: CDR1 GTSNPN and CDR2 SVGIG (reference sequence). CDR3 length: 18 residues. The ends lost 4 bases at V and 0 bases at J; junction bases unmatched: 11. As DNA, the CDR3 is TGTGCCTGGACCGCAACCCGGACTAGCCGCTCTGGGGCCAACGTCCTGACTTTC. It specifies CAWTATRTSRSGANVLTF.

The chain employs TRBV7-9 and TRBJ1-1, with D unclear. Trimming took off 4 bases at V and 1 base at J, with 7 bases between the two ends. Germline V lookup: CDR1 SEHNR, CDR2 FQNEAQ (reference sequence). This CDR3 is built from 13 residues. This CDR3 reads CASSWTANTEAFF. CDR3 nucleotide sequence: TGTGCCAGCAGCTGGACGGCGAACACTGAAGCTTTCTTT.

V and J are TRBV5-1 and TRBJ1-4, with unresolved D. V gave up 2 bases and J gave up 0 bases, with 8 bases separating them. The CDR3 extends over 15 amino acids. Germline V gene data show CDR1 as SGHRS and CDR2 as YFSETQ. CDR3 nucleotides: TGCGCCAGCAGCTTTCAGGCGGCAACTAATGAAAAACTGTTTTTT. Translating it yields CASSFQAATNEKLFF.

This rearrangement joins TRBV2 to TRBJ2-1, with D possibly matching TRBD1 (5 bases). Trimming took off 6 bases at V and 6 bases at J, with 18 bases between the two ends. In germline, CDR1 is SNHLY, CDR2 FYNNEI. The CDR3 totals 15 residues. The CDR3 bases are TGTGCCAGCAGCGCAGGGCCCCCTGCCCCCAATGAGCAGTTCTTC. Its protein is CASSAGPPAPNEQFF.